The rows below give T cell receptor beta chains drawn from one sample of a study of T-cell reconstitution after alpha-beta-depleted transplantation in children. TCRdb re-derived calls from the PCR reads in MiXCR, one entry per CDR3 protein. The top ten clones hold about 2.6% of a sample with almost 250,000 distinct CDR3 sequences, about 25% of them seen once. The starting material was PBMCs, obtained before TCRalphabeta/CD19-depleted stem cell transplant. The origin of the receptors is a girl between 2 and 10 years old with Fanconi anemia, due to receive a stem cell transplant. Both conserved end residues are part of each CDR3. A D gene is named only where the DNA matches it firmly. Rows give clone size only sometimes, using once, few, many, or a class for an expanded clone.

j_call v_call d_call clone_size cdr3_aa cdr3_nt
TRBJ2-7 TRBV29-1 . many CSVESGAYEQYF TGCAGCGTTGAGTCAGGCGCCTACGAGCAGTACTTC
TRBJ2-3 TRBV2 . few CASRGDTDTQYF TGTGCCAGCAGGGGGGACACAGATACGCAGTATTTT
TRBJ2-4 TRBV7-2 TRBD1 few CASSLTGVGAKNIQYF TGTGCCAGCAGCTTGACAGGGGTTGGGGCCAAAAACATTCAGTACTTC
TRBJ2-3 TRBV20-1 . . CSATIDTYTDTQYF TGCAGTGCTACGATAGATACTTACACAGATACGCAGTATTTT
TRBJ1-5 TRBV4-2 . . CASSQEIARYGHQPQHF TGTGCCAGCAGCCAAGAAATCGCCAGATATGGCCATCAGCCCCAGCATTTT
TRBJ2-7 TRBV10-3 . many CAIRFMGESYEQYF TGTGCCATCAGGTTTATGGGAGAGAGCTACGAGCAGTACTTC
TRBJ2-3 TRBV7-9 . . CASSFSSTDTQYF TGTGCCAGCAGCTTTTCTAGCACAGATACGCAGTATTTT
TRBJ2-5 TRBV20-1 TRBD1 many CSAWTGRDQETQYF TGCAGTGCTTGGACAGGGCGGGACCAAGAGACCCAGTACTTC
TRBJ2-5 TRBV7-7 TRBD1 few CASSFPGTGQETQYF TGTGCCAGCAGCTTCCCCGGGACAGGACAAGAGACCCAGTACTTC
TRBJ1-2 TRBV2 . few CASSVKGQGSGYTF TGTGCCAGCAGTGTTAAGGGCCAGGGAAGCGGCTACACCTTC
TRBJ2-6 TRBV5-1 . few CASSVLARSGANVLTF TGCGCCAGCAGCGTACTAGCACGATCTGGGGCCAACGTCCTGACTTTC
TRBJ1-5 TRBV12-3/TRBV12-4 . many CASRSISNQPQHF TGTGCCAGCAGGTCTATTAGCAATCAGCCCCAGCATTTT
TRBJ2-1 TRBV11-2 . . CASSSSGTNYNEQFF TGTGCCAGCAGCTCGTCCGGGACCAACTACAATGAGCAGTTCTTC
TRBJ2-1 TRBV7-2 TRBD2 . CASSLVALAGGIDNEQFF TGTGCCAGCAGCTTAGTAGCACTAGCGGGGGGGATTGACAATGAGCAGTTCTTC
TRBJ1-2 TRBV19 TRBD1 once CASSVGQSHYGYTF TGTGCCAGTAGTGTGGGACAGTCACACTATGGCTACACTTTC
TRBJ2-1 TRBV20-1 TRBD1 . CSARASGTGVDEQFF TGCAGTGCTAGAGCCTCAGGGACAGGGGTCGATGAGCAGTTCTTC
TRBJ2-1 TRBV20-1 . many CSARPKISYNEQFF TGCAGTGCTCGTCCTAAAATCTCCTACAATGAGCAGTTCTTC
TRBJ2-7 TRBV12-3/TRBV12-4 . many CASSYLLSEQYF TGTGCCAGCAGTTACTTACTTAGCGAGCAGTACTTC
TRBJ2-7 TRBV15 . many CATSRDPSDEQYF TGTGCCACCAGCAGAGATCCGAGTGACGAGCAGTACTTC
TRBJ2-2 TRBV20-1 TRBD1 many CSVTGQGAGELFF TGCAGTGTGACAGGACAGGGGGCCGGGGAGCTGTTTTTT
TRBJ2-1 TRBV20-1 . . CSARELGDGSEQFF TGCAGTGCTAGAGAGCTTGGAGACGGGAGTGAGCAGTTCTTC
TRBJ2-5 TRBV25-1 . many CASSTSMETQYF TGTGCCAGCAGCACGAGTATGGAGACCCAGTACTTC
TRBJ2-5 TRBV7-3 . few CASSLNGVETQYF TGTGCCAGCAGCTTAAATGGTGTAGAGACCCAGTACTTC
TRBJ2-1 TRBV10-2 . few CASISGTTNEQFF TGCGCCAGCATATCCGGGACAACCAATGAGCAGTTCTTC
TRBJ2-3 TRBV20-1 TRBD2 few CSAKTSGHTDTQYF TGCAGTGCTAAAACTAGCGGGCACACAGATACGCAGTATTTT
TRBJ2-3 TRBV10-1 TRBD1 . CASTGQGFTDTQYF TGCGCCAGCACCGGACAGGGCTTTACAGATACGCAGTATTTT
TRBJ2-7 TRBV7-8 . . CASSLAPGTYEQYF TGTGCCAGCAGCTTAGCGCCTGGGACCTACGAGCAGTACTTC
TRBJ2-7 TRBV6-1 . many CASSSLGVHHEQYF TGTGCCAGCAGTAGCTTGGGGGTACACCACGAGCAGTACTTC
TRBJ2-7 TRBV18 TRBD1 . CASSQNAGTGGEQYF TGTGCCAGCTCACAAAATGCCGGGACAGGAGGCGAGCAGTACTTC
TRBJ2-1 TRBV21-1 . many CASSKGGGGGKYNEQFF TGTGCCAGCAGCAAAGGTGGAGGCGGGGGAAAATACAATGAGCAGTTCTTC
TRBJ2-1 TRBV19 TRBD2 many CASSIGAGAGEQFF TGTGCCAGTAGTATCGGGGCGGGAGCCGGTGAGCAGTTCTTC
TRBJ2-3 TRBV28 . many CASSPLGTQYF TGTGCCAGCAGTCCCCTAGGTACGCAGTATTTT
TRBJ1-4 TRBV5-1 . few CASSLYRRPTNEKLFF TGCGCCAGCAGCTTATACAGGAGACCAACTAATGAAAAACTGTTTTTT
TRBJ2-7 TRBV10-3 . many CAIGGEDSYEQYF TGTGCCATAGGAGGGGAGGACTCCTACGAGCAGTACTTC
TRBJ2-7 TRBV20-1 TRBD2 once CSAVLATASSYEQYF TGCAGTGCAGTACTAGCGACAGCATCCTCCTACGAGCAGTACTTC
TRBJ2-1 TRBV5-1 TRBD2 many CASSLTSGVYNEQFF TGCGCCAGCAGCTTGACTAGCGGGGTCTACAATGAGCAGTTCTTC
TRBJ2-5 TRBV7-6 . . CASSLLNSRQETQYF TGTGCCAGCAGCTTACTTAATAGCCGCCAAGAGACCCAGTACTTC
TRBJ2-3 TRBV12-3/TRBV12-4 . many CASSPHRPTSTDTQYF TGTGCCAGCAGTCCGCACAGGCCCACTAGCACAGATACGCAGTATTTT
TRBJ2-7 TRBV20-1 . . CSARDGTRGYEQYF TGCAGTGCTAGAGACGGTACTCGTGGGTACGAGCAGTACTTC
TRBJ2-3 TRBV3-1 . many CASSQVDSPQYF TGTGCCAGCAGCCAAGTCGACAGTCCGCAGTATTTT
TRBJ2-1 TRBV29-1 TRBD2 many CSAAGLVNEQFF TGCAGCGCCGCAGGACTAGTGAATGAGCAGTTCTTC
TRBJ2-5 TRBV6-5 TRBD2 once CASSTSGGWETQYF TGTGCCAGCAGTACTAGCGGGGGGTGGGAGACCCAGTACTTC
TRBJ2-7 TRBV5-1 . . CASSFQTGYEQYF TGCGCCAGCAGCTTCCAAACAGGCTACGAGCAGTACTTC
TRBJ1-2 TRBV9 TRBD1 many CASSVATTGWYGYTF TGTGCCAGCAGCGTAGCTACGACAGGGTGGTATGGCTACACCTTC
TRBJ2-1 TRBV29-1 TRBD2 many CSVEIFGRGGHNEQFF TGCAGCGTTGAGATTTTTGGGCGGGGGGGCCACAATGAGCAGTTCTTC
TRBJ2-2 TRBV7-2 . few CASSFLTRGTGELFF TGTGCCAGCAGCTTCTTAACTAGGGGCACCGGGGAGCTGTTTTTT
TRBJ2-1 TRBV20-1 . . CSARGGFGETSYNEQFF TGCAGTGCTAGAGGCGGGTTTGGAGAGACTTCCTACAATGAGCAGTTCTTC
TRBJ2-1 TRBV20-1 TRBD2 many CSAMGTSGNNEQFF TGCAGTGCTATGGGGACTAGCGGAAACAATGAGCAGTTCTTC
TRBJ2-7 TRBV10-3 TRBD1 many CAIRDRGLASEQYF TGTGCCATCAGGGACAGGGGGCTGGCATCCGAGCAGTACTTC
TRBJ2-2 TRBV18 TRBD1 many CASSPTRGRGGELFF TGTGCCAGCTCACCAACCAGGGGGCGAGGCGGGGAGCTGTTTTTT
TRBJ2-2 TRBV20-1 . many CSAGPRPLNTGELFF TGCAGTGCTGGACCTAGACCTCTTAACACCGGGGAGCTGTTTTTT
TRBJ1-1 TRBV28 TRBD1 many CASSPGQGRAAFF TGTGCCAGCAGTCCCGGACAGGGGAGGGCAGCTTTCTTT
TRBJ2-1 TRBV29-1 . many CSVAEGDTYNEQFF TGCAGCGTTGCGGAGGGAGACACCTACAATGAGCAGTTCTTC
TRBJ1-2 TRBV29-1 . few CSGRTEKGYTF TGCAGCGGTAGGACCGAAAAGGGCTACACCTTC
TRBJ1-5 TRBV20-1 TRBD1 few CSARKGQYSNQPQHF TGCAGTGCTAGAAAGGGACAGTATAGCAATCAGCCCCAGCATTTT